Shown below are 32 T cell receptor beta chains from a single sample sequenced in a study of beta chain features in type 1 diabetes. Of the isolated RNA, all was reverse transcribed, and so the sequenced material was expressed TCRB transcripts. Assay used: immunoSEQ multiplex PCR; TCRdb lists only in-frame clones, some missing. The sample consists of some 400,000 clones, approximately 16% of them appearing once. Sequencing was performed on naive CD4+ T cells from blood. These receptors came from a woman aged 18-29 years in good health.

This clone has only a few counts. The chain uses TRBV29-1 and TRBJ2-5, with TRBD1 matching 7 bases. V shed 1 base, J shed 5 bases, and the junction held 4 bases outside the gene matches. The CDR3 sequence is 13 residues long. Germline V lookup: CDR1 SQVTM, CDR2 ANQGSEA. This chain's CDR3 is CSVEVTRGETQYF. For the CDR3, the DNA is TGCAGCGTTGAAGTAACCAGGGGGGAGACCCAGTACTTC.

This clone came up a few times. V is TRBV30 and J is TRBJ2-7; maybe TRBD2 (5 bases). Per germline, CDR1 GTSNPN and CDR2 SVGIG (reference sequence). V was shortened by 2 bases and J by 2 bases, with 10 bases between the two germline ends. The CDR3 is 13 residues long. The DNA for the CDR3 is TGTGCCTGGAGTAACTCCGGGACCTACGAGCAGTACTTC. It yields the protein CAWSNSGTYEQYF.

The gene calls are TRBV7-8 and TRBJ2-1, with 8 bases identical to TRBD1. Germline values: CDR1 SGHVS, CDR2 FQNEAQ. V lost 4 bases and J lost 2; bases outside the gene matches: 4. The CDR3 covers 15 residues. As DNA, the CDR3 is TGTGCCAGCAGCTCCCGGGACAGGACCTACAATGAGCAGTTCTTC. As protein: CASSSRDRTYNEQFF.

The chain couples TRBV7-7 to TRBJ2-1; D unclear. Trimming shortened V by 0 bases and J by 6 bases, and 6 bases separated the two germline ends. Germline CDR1 SSHAT, CDR2 FNYEAQ (reference sequence). This CDR3 region has 13 residues. The CDR3 bases are TGTGCCAGCAGCTTAGCCGGTGCCAATGAGCAGTTCTTC. It codes for CASSLAGANEQFF.

In its sample, this clone was seen a few times. CDR3 sequence reads: CASSSRTVEQFF. CDR3 DNA: TGTGCCAGCAGCTCCCGGACTGTTGAGCAGTTCTTC. This sequence joins TRBV7-6 and TRBJ2-1; possibly TRBD2 for D (5 bases). V lost 4 bases to trimming and J lost 9 bases, with 10 bases between them. Germline V gene data show CDR1 as SGHVS and CDR2 as FNYEAQ. This CDR3 has 12 residues.

This clone was picked up a small number of times. This chain uses TRBV25-1 with TRBJ2-3; TRBD1 might be the D (5 bases). Germline V CDR1 and CDR2: MGHDK, SYGVNS. The CDR3 is 13 residues long. V dropped 7 bases and J dropped 2 bases, with 10 bases sitting between them. The CDR3 spells CASNVRATDTQYF. CDR3 nucleotides: TGTGCCAGCAACGTCAGGGCCACAGATACGCAGTATTTT.

This clone has just a few counts. CDR3 bases: TGTGCCAGCAGCGACGGACTAGCGGGAGCCGAGCAGTACTTC. It specifies CASSDGLAGAEQYF. The rearrangement links TRBV9 to TRBJ2-7; TRBD2 matches 13 bases. Germline assignment: CDR1 SGDLS and CDR2 YYNGEE. The V gene end was trimmed by 3 bases and the J gene end by 6 bases; junction bases not matched to a gene: 3. The CDR3 consists of 14 residues.

The chain carries TRBV5-1 and TRBJ2-5; 10 bases map to TRBD2. With 1 base clipped from V and 1 base from J, the junction kept 7 bases outside the gene matches. CDR3 size: 17 residues. Looked up from germline, CDR1 is SGHRS and CDR2 is YFSETQ. The CDR3 DNA sequence: TGCGCCAGCAGCTTGTCGGCTAGCGGGGGAACCCAAGAGACCCAGTACTTC. This codes for CASSLSASGGTQETQYF.

This clone was observed a few times. The chain has TRBV5-4 and TRBJ2-5; D perhaps matches TRBD1 (6 bases). The V end lost 4 bases, the J end lost 1 base, and 8 bases lay between the germline ends. This CDR3 region has 13 residues. Germline CDR1 reads SGHNT; CDR2 reads YYREEE (reference sequence). Here the CDR3 DNA reads TGTGCCAGCAGCGTGGACAGCCAAGAGACCCAGTACTTC. It yields the protein CASSVDSQETQYF.

This clone was recorded a few times. The chain uses TRBV5-4 and TRBJ1-2, with D perhaps TRBD1 (5 bases). The CDR3 contains 14 residues. The germline V gene has CDR1 SGHNT and CDR2 YYREEE (reference sequence). V was trimmed by 4 bases and J by 10 bases, leaving 20 bases between them. The CDR3 loop is CASSPGGRAEDYTF. CDR3 nucleotides: TGTGCCAGCAGCCCGGGGGGGAGGGCAGAGGACTACACCTTC.

This clone has more than one count but fewer than ten. The chain recombines TRBV29-1 with TRBJ2-7, with 8 bases lining up with TRBD2. Germline CDR1 reads SQVTM; CDR2 reads ANQGSEA. The CDR3 has 13 amino acids. V trimming: 3 bases; J trimming: 2 bases; junction bases outside the gene matches: 3. CDR3 sequence: CSVEKAGAYEQYF. The CDR3 DNA reads TGCAGCGTTGAGAAAGCGGGGGCCTACGAGCAGTACTTC.

Only a few counts were recorded for this clone. The chain joins TRBV27 to TRBJ2-3; 13 nucleotides agree with TRBD2. V lost 5 bases and J lost 4; bases outside the gene matches: 9. The CDR3 runs to 17 residues. Germline V gives CDR1 MNHEY, CDR2 SMNVEV (reference sequence). The CDR3: CASSQAGLAGVPDTQYF. For the CDR3, the DNA is TGTGCCAGCAGTCAGGCCGGACTAGCGGGAGTTCCAGATACGCAGTATTTT.

This clone has a handful of counts. The chain couples TRBV30 to TRBJ2-1; 9 bases are shared with TRBD2. Looked up from germline, CDR1 is GTSNPN and CDR2 is SVGIG (reference sequence). V lost 0 bases, J lost 6 bases, and 15 bases stayed unmatched. The CDR3 has 18 residues. Written as DNA, the CDR3 is TGTGCCTGGAGTGTACGAGGCGGGAGGGCCCTCAAGCGCAATGAGCAGTTCTTC. This codes for CAWSVRGGRALKRNEQFF. Complete variable domain (other parts from reference TRBV30 and TRBJ2-1): SQTIHQWPATLVQPVGSPLSLECTVEGTSNPNLYWYRQAAGRGLQLLFYSVGIGQISSEVPQNLSASRPQDRQFILSSKKLLLSDSGFYLCAWSVRGGRALKRNEQFFGPGTRLTVL.

In its sample, this clone was seen a few times. The rearrangement links TRBV7-2 to TRBJ2-2; 8 bases align to TRBD2. The length of the CDR3 is 16 residues. Germline trimming cut 5 bases from V and 3 bases from J; bases unmatched to any gene: 8. The germline V gene encodes CDR1 SGHTA and CDR2 FQGNSA. The CDR3 DNA follows: TGTGCCAGCAGCGAGATCGGGACTAGACACACCGGGGAGCTGTTTTTT. It translates to CASSEIGTRHTGELFF.

V is TRBV5-1 and J is TRBJ2-1, with 10 bases identical to TRBD2. V lost 1 base, J lost 7 bases, and 8 bases stayed unmatched. CDR1 is SGHRS, CDR2 YFSETQ, per germline. The CDR3 is 16 residues long. Here the CDR3 DNA reads TGCGCCAGCAGCTTGCGTCTAGCGGGGGTGGGGAATGAGCAGTTCTTC. Translating gives CASSLRLAGVGNEQFF.

This chain connects TRBV6-6 to TRBJ1-2; the D gene is possibly TRBD1 (6 bases). CDR1 is MNHNY, CDR2 SVGAGI, per germline (reference sequence). The ends were cut back, 6 bases at V and 7 bases at J, with 18 bases in the middle. The CDR3 is made up of 14 amino acids. This chain's CDR3 is CASSQDSPLGGYTF. The CDR3 DNA reads as TGTGCCAGCAGCCAGGACAGTCCCCTCGGTGGCTACACCTTC.

This clone was seen only a few times. The V gene is TRBV10-3, the J gene TRBJ2-2; a weak D match, TRBD2 (6 bases). This CDR3 region has 12 residues. CDR1 is ENHRY and CDR2 is SYGVKD in the germline V gene. V dropped 8 bases and J dropped 7 bases, with 11 bases sitting between them. DNA for the CDR3: TGTGCCATCGGCCTAGCGATCGGGGAGCTGTTTTTT. It codes for CAIGLAIGELFF.

This chain uses TRBV18 with TRBJ1-1, with a tentative D call TRBD1 (5 bases). V dropped 2 bases and J dropped 6 bases, with 10 bases sitting between them. This CDR3 is 13 amino acids long. CDR1 is KGHSH, CDR2 LQKENI, per germline. The CDR3 region has the DNA TGTGCCAGCTCACCAGGGGTACAGGCTGAAGCTTTCTTT. Its translation: CASSPGVQAEAFF.

V and J are TRBV28 and TRBJ1-5; 9 bases line up with TRBD1. This CDR3 is 14 amino acids long. Germline loops: CDR1 MDHEN, CDR2 SYDVKM. V shed 6 bases and J 5 bases; nucleotides not matched to a gene: 5. The CDR3, as DNA: TGTGCCAGCAGCCCGGGACAGGGAGATCAGCCCCAGCATTTT. Translation: CASSPGQGDQPQHF. Drawing the rest from reference TRBV28 and TRBJ1-5, the complete variable domain is DVKVTQSSRYLVKRTGEKVFLECVQDMDHENMFWYRQDPGLGLRLIYFSYDVKMKEKGDIPEGYSVSREKKERFSLILESASTNQTSMYLCASSPGQGDQPQHFGDGTRLSIL.

In its sample, this clone was seen a few times. This chain links TRBV4-3 with TRBJ2-3, with 9 positions matching TRBD2. The CDR3 runs 15 residues. V shed 4 bases, J shed 5 bases, and the junction held 7 bases outside the gene matches. The germline V gene encodes CDR1 LGHNA and CDR2 YSLEER. For the CDR3, the DNA is TGCGCCAGCAGCCGATTAGCGGGAGTTGGAGATACGCAGTATTTT. It translates to CASSRLAGVGDTQYF.

The sample holds a few counts of this clone. The rearrangement joins TRBV30 to TRBJ2-7; D call uncertain. Germline V gene data show CDR1 as GTSNPN and CDR2 as SVGIG (reference sequence). Trimming stripped 2 bases from V and 7 bases from J, with 9 bases between. The CDR3 is 11 amino acids. The chain's CDR3 is CAWSRLREQYF. In DNA, the CDR3 is TGTGCCTGGAGTCGCCTGAGAGAGCAGTACTTC.

The chain carries TRBV4-2 and TRBJ2-7; D perhaps matches TRBD2 (7 bases). The CDR3 is 16 amino acids. Trimming stripped 0 bases from V and 1 base from J, with 13 bases between. In germline, CDR1 is LGHNA, CDR2 YNFKEQ. CDR3 region: CASSQDGGGRSYEQYF. CDR3 nucleotides: TGTGCCAGCAGCCAAGACGGCGGGGGCCGGTCCTACGAGCAGTACTTC.

This rearrangement joins TRBV16 to TRBJ2-1; 7 bases agree with TRBD1. CDR1 is KGHSY, CDR2 FQNENV, per germline. This CDR3 has 17 residues. J lost 2 bases, V lost 5 bases, and 12 bases had no gene match. CDR3: CASSSPTGDGAYNEQFF. The CDR3 nucleotides are TGTGCCAGCAGCTCACCCACAGGGGATGGGGCCTACAATGAGCAGTTCTTC.

This clone was detected only a few times. This rearrangement joins TRBV5-4 to TRBJ1-1, with TRBD1 as a possible D gene (6 bases). V was pared by 4 bases and J by 4 bases, with 11 bases between. The CDR3 length is 13 residues. The germline CDR1 and CDR2 sequences are SGHNT and YYREEE (reference sequence). Written as DNA, the CDR3 is TGTGCCAGCAGCACAGGGATGGGCACTGAAGCTTTCTTT. It yields the protein CASSTGMGTEAFF.

V and J are TRBV7-9 and TRBJ2-7; D possibly corresponds to TRBD1 (5 bases). The CDR3 is 15 amino acids. Trimming stripped 1 base from V and 0 bases from J, with 10 bases between. CDR1 and CDR2 from the germline V gene are SEHNR and FQNEAQ (reference sequence). The CDR3 sequence: CASSLGRQRSYEQYF. DNA for the CDR3: TGTGCCAGCAGCTTAGGAAGACAGCGCTCCTACGAGCAGTACTTC.

The V call is TRBV30, the J call TRBJ2-3, with 14 nucleotides matching TRBD2. The CDR3 contains 17 residues. Germline CDR1 GTSNPN, CDR2 SVGIG (reference sequence). Unmatched junction bases numbered 5, after V lost 0 bases and J lost 3 bases. In nucleotides, the CDR3 is TGTGCCTGGAGTGTACCGGGGACTAGCGGGAGAACAGATACGCAGTATTTT. Amino acid sequence: CAWSVPGTSGRTDTQYF.

The rearrangement joins TRBV15 to TRBJ2-6, with a weak D call TRBD1 (5 bases). The CDR3 is 16 amino acids. Germline values: CDR1 LNHNV, CDR2 YYDKDF (reference sequence). V lost 1 base, J lost 2 bases, and 9 bases lay in between. The CDR3 sequence: CATSRVPGTGANVLTF. The CDR3 nucleotides are TGTGCCACCAGCAGAGTCCCAGGGACTGGGGCCAACGTCCTGACTTTC.

In its sample, this clone was seen a few times. The chain combines TRBV7-9 with TRBJ1-1; D is uncertain. Germline CDR1 SEHNR, CDR2 FQNEAQ (reference sequence). There are 11 residues in the CDR3. Trimming removed 8 bases at V and 4 bases at J, with 8 bases between. Here the CDR3 reads CASEGGTEAFF. The CDR3 bases are TGTGCCAGCGAGGGCGGCACTGAAGCTTTCTTT.

This clone was observed a few times. The chain combines TRBV18 with TRBJ1-5; possible D gene TRBD1, 6 bases. The CDR3 has 15 amino acids. The germline gives CDR1 KGHSH, CDR2 LQKENI. Trimming removed 3 bases at V and 0 bases at J, with 9 bases between. The CDR3 protein is CASSPGTNSNQPQHF. CDR3 in DNA: TGTGCCAGCTCACCCGGGACAAATAGCAATCAGCCCCAGCATTTT.

The CDR3 sequence is CASGGGQAFYNEQFF. CDR3 in DNA: TGTGCCAGCGGTGGGGGACAGGCCTTTTACAATGAGCAGTTCTTC. The chain combines TRBV2 with TRBJ2-1; 8 nucleotides line up with TRBD1. Looked up from germline, CDR1 is SNHLY and CDR2 is FYNNEI. The trim removed 8 bases at V and 4 bases at J, leaving 10 bases unmatched. CDR3 length: 15 amino acids.

DNA for the CDR3: TGTGCCAGCAGCCCTCAGAAATACTCTGGGGCCAACGTCCTGACTTTC. The encoded protein is CASSPQKYSGANVLTF. The J gene is TRBJ2-6, the V gene TRBV7-9; no firm D call. Trimming took 5 bases from V and 0 from J, leaving 11 bases between them. Germline V gene lookup returns CDR1 SEHNR and CDR2 FQNEAQ (reference sequence). The CDR3 contains 16 residues.

This clone has only a few counts. V gene TRBV11-2 combines with J gene TRBJ2-7, with a tentative D call TRBD1 (5 bases). Deletions cut 0 bases from V and 7 bases from J, with 10 bases between. Germline V gene lookup returns CDR1 SGHAT and CDR2 FQNNGV. This CDR3 comprises 13 residues. CDR3 bases: TGTGCCAGCAGCTTAGATCGGTCAGGGGAGCAGTACTTC. Encoded protein: CASSLDRSGEQYF. Full variable domain (outside the CDR3, taken from reference TRBV11-2 and TRBJ2-7): EAGVAQSPRYKIIEKRQSVAFWCNPISGHATLYWYQQILGQGPKLLIQFQNNGVVDDSQLPKDRFSAERLKGVDSTLKIQPAKLEDSAVYLCASSLDRSGEQYFGPGTRLTVT.